The T cell receptor beta chain under discussion was sequenced for a study of CD8 T cells in ankylosing spondylitis. Overall study findings and caveats: Reportedly, disease-linked clones are significantly enriched in ankylosing spondylitis patients' matched synovial fluid. Characteristic, it appeared, of ankylosing spondylitis blood was a TCR beta motif of about eight highly homologous variants. Some motif variants had been reported before (in reactive arthritis synovial fluid and blood). CD8+ by phenotype, disease-linked clones were relatively rare in peripheral blood.

V shed 6 bases and J shed 7 bases, with 13 bases lying between them. The germline V gene has CDR1 LNHDA and CDR2 SQIVND (reference sequence). This CDR3 has 12 amino acids. 5'-RACE, quantitative and with molecular barcodes, yielded the TCR beta libraries. One entry per CDR3 protein, called by TCRdb with MiXCR from the 5' RACE reads. The sample includes roughly 700,000 distinct CDR3 sequences, about 20% of them seen just once. This clonotype appeared a few times. Its antigen is not known. The sample taken for sequencing was blood, either unsorted or a sorted T cell fraction (not recorded which). The clonotype originates from a male donor with ankylosing spondylitis. The V gene is TRBV19, the J gene TRBJ2-7; the D is unclear. CDR3 loop: CASSPRIGEQYF. CDR3 nucleotides: TGTGCCAGTAGCCCCCGGATCGGGGAGCAGTACTTC.